This is a list of T cell receptor beta chains from one sample in a study of early stage breast cancer tumors. Assay used: immunoSEQ multiplex PCR; TCRdb lists only in-frame clones, some missing. The sample holds fewer than 90,000 clones, 65% to 85% seen once. Source material: blood. These receptors all stem from a person aged 60 to 70 with breast cancer. The CDR3 runs from the conserved cysteine through the conserved F or W. Fields, in order: J gene, V gene, clone size, CDR3 length, D gene, CDR3 DNA, CDR3 protein. D genes are given only for firm matches. The size field is filled for only some rows; it gives once, few, many or a size class.

j_call: TRBJ1-4
v_call: TRBV5-1
clone_size: .
cdr3_length: 16
d_call: TRBD1
cdr3_nt: TGCGCCAGCAGCTTGGGACAGGGTATCCTTGACGAAAAACTGTTTTTT
cdr3_aa: CASSLGQGILDEKLFF

j_call: TRBJ2-3
v_call: TRBV27
clone_size: .
cdr3_length: 14
d_call: .
cdr3_nt: TGTGCCAGCAGTTTTAGCGCCAAGAGAGATACGCAGTATTTT
cdr3_aa: CASSFSAKRDTQYF

j_call: TRBJ1-3
v_call: TRBV7-9
clone_size: .
cdr3_length: 14
d_call: .
cdr3_nt: TGTGCCAGCAGCCAGGGGCTCTCTGGAAACACCATATATTTT
cdr3_aa: CASSQGLSGNTIYF

j_call: TRBJ1-1
v_call: TRBV7-9
clone_size: .
cdr3_length: 13
d_call: .
cdr3_nt: TGTGCCAGCAGCCTTCAGGAGAACACTGAAGCTTTCTTT
cdr3_aa: CASSLQENTEAFF

j_call: TRBJ2-1
v_call: TRBV9
clone_size: .
cdr3_length: 15
d_call: TRBD2
cdr3_nt: TGTGCCAGCAGCGTAGGAGCGGGAGGAGGAAATGAGCAGTTCTTC
cdr3_aa: CASSVGAGGGNEQFF

j_call: TRBJ1-1
v_call: TRBV5-1
clone_size: once
cdr3_length: 16
d_call: .
cdr3_nt: TGCGCCAGCAGAGAAAAAGAAGGGACCTTTTACACTGAAGCTTTCTTT
cdr3_aa: CASREKEGTFYTEAFF

j_call: TRBJ1-5
v_call: TRBV19
clone_size: .
cdr3_length: 15
d_call: .
cdr3_nt: TGTGCCAGTAGGACGGTAGGGACCAGCAATCAGCCCCAGCATTTT
cdr3_aa: CASRTVGTSNQPQHF

j_call: TRBJ2-1
v_call: TRBV19
clone_size: .
cdr3_length: 15
d_call: TRBD2
cdr3_nt: TGTGCCAGTAGTATAGCTAGCGGGGGGGCCGGGGAGCAGTTCTTC
cdr3_aa: CASSIASGGAGEQFF

j_call: TRBJ2-2
v_call: TRBV28
clone_size: .
cdr3_length: 16
d_call: TRBD1
cdr3_nt: TGTGCCAGCAGGCGGCCGACAGGGGGGTACACCGGGGAGCTGTTTTTT
cdr3_aa: CASRRPTGGYTGELFF

j_call: TRBJ1-2
v_call: TRBV7-9
clone_size: few
cdr3_length: 14
d_call: .
cdr3_nt: TGTGCCAGCAGCTTAACCAGGGACTATTATGGCTACACCTTC
cdr3_aa: CASSLTRDYYGYTF

j_call: TRBJ1-2
v_call: TRBV5-1
clone_size: few
cdr3_length: 13
d_call: TRBD1
cdr3_nt: TGCGCCAGCAGCCCCGACAGGGTTCGAGGCTACACCTTC
cdr3_aa: CASSPDRVRGYTF

j_call: TRBJ1-2
v_call: TRBV30
clone_size: .
cdr3_length: 14
d_call: .
cdr3_nt: TGTGCCTGGAGTGTGGGCATTATAGGGTATGGCTACACCTTC
cdr3_aa: CAWSVGIIGYGYTF

j_call: TRBJ1-2
v_call: TRBV7-2
clone_size: .
cdr3_length: 14
d_call: .
cdr3_nt: TGTGCCAGCAGCCGAAGATCTGGGGGCTATGGCTACACCTTC
cdr3_aa: CASSRRSGGYGYTF

j_call: TRBJ1-5
v_call: TRBV11-3
clone_size: .
cdr3_length: 17
d_call: TRBD1
cdr3_nt: TGTGCCAGCAGCTACGGGACAGAATTAGATAGCAATCAGCCCCAGCATTTT
cdr3_aa: CASSYGTELDSNQPQHF

j_call: TRBJ1-1
v_call: TRBV7-9
clone_size: .
cdr3_length: 14
d_call: .
cdr3_nt: TGTGCCAGCAGCTTAGGGCCTATGAACACTGAAGCTTTCTTT
cdr3_aa: CASSLGPMNTEAFF